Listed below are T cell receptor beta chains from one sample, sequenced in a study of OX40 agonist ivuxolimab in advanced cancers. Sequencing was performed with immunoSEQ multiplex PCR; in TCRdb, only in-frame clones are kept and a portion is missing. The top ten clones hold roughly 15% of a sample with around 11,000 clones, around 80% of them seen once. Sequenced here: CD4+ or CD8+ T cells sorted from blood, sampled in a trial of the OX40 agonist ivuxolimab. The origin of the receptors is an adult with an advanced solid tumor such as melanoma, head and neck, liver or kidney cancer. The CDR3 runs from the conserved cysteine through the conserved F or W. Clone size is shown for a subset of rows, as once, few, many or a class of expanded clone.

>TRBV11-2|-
CASSPTGLSNQPQHF
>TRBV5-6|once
CASQGSFNEQFF
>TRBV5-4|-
CASSLPTSVSGANVLTF
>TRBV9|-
CASSSGGTDTQYF
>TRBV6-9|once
CASSYAGEGNEQFF
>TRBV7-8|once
CASSFERRTYEQYF
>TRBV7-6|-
CASSFITGDTYNEQFF
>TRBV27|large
CASSLSAAEGGYTF
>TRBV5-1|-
CASRAETGTGGVGETQYF
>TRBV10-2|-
CASSLLAGVQETQYF
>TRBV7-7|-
CASSLGHLQETQYF
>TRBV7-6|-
CASSLTTGMNSPLHF
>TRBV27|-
CASSFFGGGTYEQYF
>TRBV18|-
CASSIGKNGEQYF
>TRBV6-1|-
CASRPGLADHEQYF
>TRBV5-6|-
CASSLGGNGYTF
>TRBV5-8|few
CASSTGQRAQETQYF
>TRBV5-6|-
CASSSSSFTGELFF
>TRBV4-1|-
CASSQDLYSNQPQHF
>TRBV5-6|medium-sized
CASSFRTGKGYGYTF
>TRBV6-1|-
CASSEAAPEQYF
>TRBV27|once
CASSPSRGPYEQYF
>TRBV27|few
CASSPYGADTQYF
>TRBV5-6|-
CASSWQGAGSYEQYF
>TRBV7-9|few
CASSLETGSYEQYF
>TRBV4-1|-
CASQGQGQGYTF
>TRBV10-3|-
CAIRAPLSGSADTQYF
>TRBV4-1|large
CASSQDMGTGGAGGYTF
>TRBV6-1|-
CASSFLAGNIYEQYF
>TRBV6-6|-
CASTPTEGSSGNTIYF
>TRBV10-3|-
CAIRGPGEADTQYF
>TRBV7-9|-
CASSPQLGGAHTDTQYF
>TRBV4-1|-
CASSQVVGTQDTQYF